This T cell receptor (beta chain) was sequenced during a study of shared clonotypes between healthy human individuals. Study-level findings and limits: Sampling covered nothing but blood. Tissue TCR repertoires likely differ from those found in blood. Memory subsets generally showed lower estimated richness than naive subsets.

Regarding this clone: Antigen specificity is unknown.

The assay was immunoSEQ multiplex PCR, and TCRdb's table has in-frame clones only and misses some. The sample has millions of clones, around 93% seen once; the top ten hold 1.5% to 2%. J was trimmed by 15 bases and V by 4 bases; bases with no gene match: 6. This CDR3 region has 14 residues. Germline V CDR1 and CDR2: LGHNA, YSLEER. CD8 cells regarded as naive lacked CD45RO, were positively chosen for CCR7, and omitted terminally differentiated effector memory CD45RA+ cells. This sequence was found in a man younger than 35 in good health. Some clones in this sample may be carry-over from other donors' samples. Sequenced input: naive CD8+ T cells from PBMCs. J is TRBJ2-1 and V is TRBV4-3, with 16 positions matching TRBD2. CDR3 nucleotide sequence: TGCGCCAGCAGCCCTGGGACTAGCGGGAGGGTCCGGTTCTTC. It translates to CASSPGTSGRVRFF.